These T cell receptor beta chains were read from a single sample in a study of cytomegalovirus exposure and HLA in healthy donors. Sequencing was performed with immunoSEQ multiplex PCR; in TCRdb, only in-frame clones are kept and a portion is missing. The sample holds about 190,000 clones, around 77% seen once. Sequencing used PBMCs. The receptors derive from a young woman in good health and CMV-seronegative. Each CDR3 is given with its conserved first and last residue. D genes are given only for firm matches. Size tells how often a clone was seen (once, few, many) or the class of an expanded clone, and some rows leave it out.

V,J,D,size,CDR3,DNA
TRBV5-1,TRBJ2-7,NA,NA,CASSPRVADSYEQYF,TGCGCCAGCAGCCCCCGGGTGGCAGATTCCTACGAGCAGTACTTC
TRBV27,TRBJ1-4,NA,NA,CASSPRGDYPTNEKLFF,TGTGCCAGCAGTCCGCGGGGAGATTACCCAACTAATGAAAAACTGTTTTTT
TRBV30,TRBJ1-1,NA,NA,CAWSAVMNTEAFF,TGTGCCTGGAGTGCAGTCATGAACACTGAAGCTTTCTTT
TRBV5-1,TRBJ2-7,NA,NA,CASSLLQGPYEQYF,TGCGCCAGCAGCTTGCTTCAGGGGCCCTACGAGCAGTACTTC
TRBV5-1,TRBJ1-1,TRBD1,NA,CASSLARGQLNTEAFF,TGCGCCAGCAGCTTGGCCAGGGGGCAGCTGAACACTGAAGCTTTCTTT
TRBV7-6,TRBJ2-3,TRBD1,NA,CASSGEGQGALDTQYF,TGTGCCAGCAGCGGTGAAGGACAGGGGGCTTTAGATACGCAGTATTTT
TRBV11-2,TRBJ2-7,TRBD2,NA,CASSLDGGTSLTYEQYF,TGTGCCAGCAGCTTAGATGGGGGGACTAGCCTTACCTACGAGCAGTACTTC
TRBV27,TRBJ1-5,TRBD1,NA,CASSMVRGSNQPQHF,TGTGCCAGCAGTATGGTCAGGGGGTCGAATCAGCCCCAGCATTTT
TRBV2,TRBJ2-1,NA,NA,CASSGSVTSSYNEQFF,TGTGCCAGCAGTGGTAGCGTAACGAGCTCCTACAATGAGCAGTTCTTC
TRBV6-5,TRBJ2-2,NA,once,CALLGNFTGELFF,TGTGCCCTACTCGGGAATTTCACCGGGGAGCTGTTTTTT
TRBV19,TRBJ1-1,NA,NA,CASSTGVTEAFF,TGTGCCAGTAGTACAGGGGTTACTGAAGCTTTCTTT
TRBV5-3,TRBJ1-6,NA,NA,CARSLVGGRNSPLHF,TGTGCCAGAAGCTTGGTCGGGGGACGGAATTCACCCCTCCACTTT
TRBV19,TRBJ1-1,TRBD1,NA,CASSELSGQGDTEAFF,TGTGCCAGTAGCGAGCTCTCCGGACAGGGGGACACTGAAGCTTTCTTT
TRBV14,TRBJ2-3,TRBD2,NA,CASSPGLAVRGDTQYF,TGTGCCAGCAGCCCCGGACTAGCGGTGAGGGGAGATACGCAGTATTTT
TRBV9,TRBJ2-5,TRBD2,NA,CASSTGLAGGSQTQYF,TGTGCCAGCAGCACGGGACTAGCGGGAGGGAGTCAGACCCAGTACTTC
TRBV7-9,TRBJ2-7,TRBD1,NA,CASSTARTGGYEQYF,TGTGCCAGCAGCACCGCGAGGACAGGGGGTTACGAGCAGTACTTC
TRBV7-9,TRBJ1-2,TRBD1,NA,CASSSGQLNYGYTF,TGTGCCAGCAGCTCGGGACAGCTTAACTATGGCTACACCTTC
TRBV28,TRBJ1-1,NA,NA,CASSGGQIMNTEAFF,TGTGCCAGCTCCGGCGGGCAGATCATGAACACTGAAGCTTTCTTT
TRBV14,TRBJ2-7,NA,once,CASSQGLMQGYEQYF,TGTGCCAGCAGCCAAGGGCTGATGCAGGGATACGAGCAGTACTTC
TRBV10-3,TRBJ1-2,NA,NA,CAISPGREDGYTF,TGTGCCATCAGCCCGGGGAGGGAGGATGGCTACACCTTC
TRBV6-5,TRBJ1-2,TRBD1,NA,CASSPRTTGGHGYTF,TGTGCCAGCAGTCCTCGAACTACAGGGGGCCATGGCTACACCTTC
TRBV7-9,TRBJ1-1,TRBD1,NA,CASTPPGQGFTEAFF,TGTGCCAGCACCCCACCGGGACAGGGATTTACTGAAGCTTTCTTT
TRBV5-4,TRBJ1-2,TRBD1,NA,CASSSGDRWSYGYTF,TGTGCCAGCAGCTCGGGGGACAGATGGAGCTATGGCTACACCTTC
TRBV5-6,TRBJ2-7,TRBD1,once,CASSLKGTGKGEQYF,TGTGCCAGCAGCTTGAAGGGGACAGGGAAGGGCGAGCAGTACTTC
TRBV5-1,TRBJ2-7,NA,NA,CASSYRAPYYEQYF,TGCGCCAGCAGCTATAGAGCCCCATACTACGAGCAGTACTTC
TRBV6-5,TRBJ2-3,TRBD1,NA,CASRRTGVTDTQYF,TGTGCCAGCAGAAGGACAGGGGTGACAGATACGCAGTATTTT
TRBV4-2,TRBJ2-3,TRBD2,NA,CASSQEAPSGGTPYTQYF,TGTGCCAGCAGCCAAGAGGCCCCTAGCGGGGGGACGCCTTATACGCAGTATTTT
TRBV25-1,TRBJ2-2,NA,NA,CASMMEGPNTGELFF,TGTGCCAGCATGATGGAGGGGCCGAACACCGGGGAGCTGTTTTTT
TRBV6-5,TRBJ2-5,NA,NA,CASRRAGSGQETQYF,TGTGCCAGCAGGCGGGCGGGTAGCGGCCAAGAGACCCAGTACTTC
TRBV7-9,TRBJ2-7,NA,NA,CSSSRGQHEQYF,TGTTCCAGCAGCCGCGGACAACACGAGCAGTACTTC
TRBV9,TRBJ2-1,TRBD2,NA,CASSVVTGGANEQFF,TGTGCCAGCAGCGTAGTTACGGGGGGGGCCAATGAGCAGTTCTTC
TRBV11-2,TRBJ2-1,NA,few,CASSPTYNEQFF,TGTGCCAGCAGCCCAACTTACAATGAGCAGTTCTTC
TRBV19,TRBJ1-6,TRBD1,NA,CASTDRGRSPLHF,TGTGCCAGTACGGACAGGGGGCGTTCACCCCTCCACTTT
TRBV7-2,TRBJ2-7,TRBD2,once,CASSLAGGPDEQYF,TGTGCCAGCAGCTTAGCGGGAGGGCCAGACGAGCAGTACTTC
TRBV20-1,TRBJ1-2,NA,NA,CSASGGRGYTF,TGCAGTGCTTCCGGGGGACGTGGCTACACCTTC
TRBV28,TRBJ1-1,NA,NA,CASERGTENTEAFF,TGTGCCAGCGAACGGGGAACGGAGAACACTGAAGCTTTCTTT
TRBV14,TRBJ1-1,NA,NA,CASSQVRGGTEAFF,TGTGCCAGCAGCCAAGTTCGGGGAGGCACTGAAGCTTTCTTT
TRBV30,TRBJ2-1,NA,NA,CAWAGQGFGEQFF,TGTGCCTGGGCCGGACAAGGGTTCGGTGAGCAGTTCTTC
TRBV27,TRBJ2-7,TRBD1,NA,CASSTGVEQYF,TGTGCCAGCAGTACAGGGGTCGAGCAGTACTTC
TRBV16,TRBJ1-1,NA,few,CASSQAGVTEAFF,TGTGCCAGCAGCCAAGCAGGGGTCACTGAAGCTTTCTTT
TRBV6-1,TRBJ2-3,TRBD1,NA,CASSEGYRGPGYTQYF,TGTGCCAGCAGTGAGGGTTACAGGGGCCCCGGTTATACGCAGTATTTT
TRBV28,TRBJ1-2,NA,NA,CATRTGGNGYTF,TGTGCCACCAGGACGGGGGGCAATGGCTACACCTTC
TRBV15,TRBJ2-7,TRBD1,NA,CATSPGQGYEQYF,TGTGCCACCAGTCCGGGACAGGGTTACGAGCAGTACTTC
TRBV4-1,TRBJ1-5,TRBD1,NA,CASSHPETGQSKNQPQHF,TGCGCCAGCAGCCATCCTGAGACAGGGCAATCGAAAAATCAGCCCCAGCATTTT
TRBV18,TRBJ1-1,NA,NA,CASSQGGNTEAFF,TGTGCCAGCTCACAAGGGGGGAACACTGAAGCTTTCTTT
TRBV29-1,TRBJ2-1,TRBD2,NA,CSCRASGVDEQFF,TGCAGCTGCCGGGCTAGCGGAGTGGATGAGCAGTTCTTC
TRBV29-1,TRBJ2-2,TRBD2,NA,CSVTRTASGSLATGELFF,TGCAGCGTTACCCGGACCGCTAGCGGGAGTTTGGCCACCGGGGAGCTGTTTTTT
TRBV25-1,TRBJ1-2,TRBD1,NA,CASSDSGTERNYGYTF,TGTGCCAGCAGTGATTCCGGGACAGAAAGAAACTATGGCTACACCTTC
TRBV25-1,TRBJ1-1,NA,few,CASSDRGRGTEAFF,TGTGCCAGCAGTGACAGGGGTCGGGGCACTGAAGCTTTCTTT
TRBV18,TRBJ2-1,TRBD2,once,CASSPPSSGQNNEQFF,TGTGCCAGCTCACCACCCTCTAGCGGCCAAAACAATGAGCAGTTCTTC
TRBV7-6,TRBJ2-1,TRBD1,once,CASSGQGRRSEQFF,TGTGCCAGCAGCGGACAGGGGAGAAGAAGTGAGCAGTTCTTC